The clone carrying this TCR beta chain occurred a few times. Its antigen is as yet unknown. This specimen comes from a study of T-cell memory formation after mild COVID-19. Overall study findings and caveats: Among contracting clones, CD4+ were mainly CM/EM and CD8+ enriched in EMRA. Clones contracting across day 15 to 85 had a balanced CD4/CD8 profile; later expanding clones leaned CD4+.

TCRdb reprocessed the 5' RACE reads via MiXCR and lists one record per CDR3 protein. Of approximately 300,000 distinct CDR3 sequences in the sample, less than 20% are singletons; the top ten hold about a fifth. The clonotype comes from a young man who had mild COVID-19 (a few samples of this study predate the infection). Cell type and time point are not known. The sample comprised PBMCs or a T cell subset sorted from them (not recorded which).

The CDR3 sequence: CATSRGNTGTWEDEQFF. CDR3 nucleotide sequence: TGTGCCACCAGTCGCGGAAATACAGGGACTTGGGAGGATGAGCAGTTCTTC. The rearrangement uses TRBV24-1 and TRBJ2-1; D may match TRBD1 or TRBD2 (6 bases each). Trimming stripped 6 bases from V and 8 bases from J, with 25 bases between. CDR3 size: 17 residues. Per germline, CDR1 KGHDR and CDR2 SFDVKD.